These 25 T cell receptor beta chains were sequenced from one sample in a study of shared clonotypes between healthy human individuals. TCRdb's table, derived via immunoSEQ multiplex PCR, lists solely in-frame clones and lacks some. This sample has over 950,000 clones, with roughly 77% found just once. Sequenced material: memory CD4+ T cells from PBMCs. Noted subset: CD45RA-negative fraction. All receptors derive from a man between 18 and 29 years old in good health. Some clones in this sample may be carry-over from other donors' samples.

The J gene is TRBJ2-7, the V gene TRBV7-3, with D tentatively TRBD1 (5 bases). Germline V gene data show CDR1 as SGHTA and CDR2 as FQGTGA. The CDR3 contains 14 residues. Deletions cut 0 bases from V and 7 bases from J, with 13 bases between. CDR3 region: CASSLTGREREQYF. The CDR3, as DNA: TGTGCCAGCAGCTTAACTGGCAGGGAACGAGAGCAGTACTTC.

This chain uses TRBV20-1 with TRBJ2-5; D is undetermined. Trimming pared 8 bases from V and 5 bases from J, leaving 6 bases between. The germline V gene encodes CDR1 DFQATT and CDR2 SNEGSKA (reference sequence). CDR3 length equals 9 residues. The DNA for the CDR3 is TGCAGTACCGGGGAGACCCAGTACTTC. Protein product: CSTGETQYF.

V and J are TRBV19 and TRBJ2-3; D possibly corresponds to TRBD2 (5 bases). CDR3 length equals 13 residues. Germline V CDR1 and CDR2: LNHDA, SQIVND (reference sequence). Trimming took 6 bases from V and 6 from J, leaving 13 bases between them. CDR3 nucleotide sequence: TGTGCCAGTAGCAACCAAAGAGGGGATACGCAGTATTTT. It codes for CASSNQRGDTQYF.

V is TRBV11-2 and J is TRBJ2-7; 8 positions match TRBD1. Losses at the gene ends were 3 bases for V and 5 bases for J; bases not matched to a gene: 3. The CDR3 consists of 13 residues. Germline lookup yields CDR1 SGHAT and CDR2 FQNNGV. This CDR3 is CASSFGQGNEQYF. CDR3 coding DNA: TGTGCCAGCAGCTTCGGACAGGGTAACGAGCAGTACTTC.

The chain is built from TRBV6-1 and TRBJ1-1, with D uncertain. The CDR3 runs 14 residues. V lost 2 bases and J 3 bases, leaving 10 bases between the germline ends. CDR1 is MNHNS, CDR2 SASEGT, per germline. The CDR3 reads CASSESVGYTEAFF. The CDR3 region has the DNA TGTGCCAGCAGTGAATCGGTGGGATACACTGAAGCTTTCTTT.

J is TRBJ1-1 and V is TRBV13; 8 bases agree with TRBD1. After removal of 9 bases from V and 2 bases from J, the junction contained 8 bases not matched to a gene. The CDR3 consists of 14 residues. Germline lookup yields CDR1 PRHDT and CDR2 FYEKMQ (reference sequence). The CDR3 loop is CASVRQGINTEAFF. In DNA form, the CDR3 reads TGTGCCAGTGTAAGACAGGGGATAAACACTGAAGCTTTCTTT. Based on the CDR3 plus reference TRBV13 and TRBJ1-1, the full variable domain is AAGVIQSPRHLIKEKRETATLKCYPIPRHDTVYWYQQGPGQDPQFLISFYEKMQSDKGSIPDRFSAQQFSDYHSELNMSSLELGDSALYFCASVRQGINTEAFFGQGTRLTVV.

The CDR3 is CAWSVGVSAAGNTIYF. Written as DNA, the CDR3 is TGTGCCTGGAGTGTAGGGGTCTCGGCCGCAGGAAACACCATATATTTT. The V gene is TRBV30, the J gene TRBJ1-3; possibly TRBD1 for D (5 bases). The ends were cut back, 0 bases at V and 4 bases at J, with 16 bases in the middle. The CDR3 length is 16 residues. Germline V gene lookup returns CDR1 GTSNPN and CDR2 SVGIG (reference sequence).

The chain links TRBV14 to TRBJ1-2; D unclear. The germline gives CDR1 SGHDN, CDR2 FVKESK. Trimming removed 1 base at V and 7 bases at J, with 19 bases between. This CDR3 has 16 residues. DNA for the CDR3: TGTGCCAGCAGCCAAGTAGGTACGGGAGCCTACACTGGCTACACCTTC. The encoded protein is CASSQVGTGAYTGYTF.

The chain is built from TRBV18 and TRBJ1-4; weak D call: TRBD1 (6 bases). Germline V lookup: CDR1 KGHSH, CDR2 LQKENI. V was trimmed by 3 bases and J by 8 bases, leaving 16 bases between them. This CDR3 is built from 15 residues. The CDR3 bases are TGTGCCAGCTCACCTACAGGGCAGGCGAGGGAAAAACTGTTTTTT. It translates to CASSPTGQAREKLFF.

The chain couples TRBV2 to TRBJ2-3, with D maybe TRBD1 (5 bases). The CDR3 sequence is 14 residues long. V lost 7 bases and J lost 1, with 12 bases in between. Germline CDR1 SNHLY, CDR2 FYNNEI. The CDR3 here is CASKRGLGTDTQYF. The CDR3 DNA follows: TGTGCCAGCAAAAGGGGCTTAGGCACAGATACGCAGTATTTT.

This clone was observed at least ten times. This chain's CDR3 is CASSFQLRGMDGELFF. The CDR3 DNA reads TGTGCCAGCAGCTTCCAACTCCGGGGGATGGACGGGGAGCTGTTTTTT. The chain employs TRBV5-6 and TRBJ2-2; weak D call: TRBD2 (6 bases). Deletions cut 2 bases from V and 7 bases from J, with 18 bases between. Germline V lookup: CDR1 SGHDT, CDR2 YYEEEE. This CDR3 has 16 amino acids.

The V gene is TRBV27, the J gene TRBJ1-1, with D unresolved. The V end was cut by 2 bases, the J end by 1 base, with 8 bases between. The CDR3 spans 14 residues. In germline, CDR1 is MNHEY, CDR2 SMNVEV (reference sequence). CDR3 amino acids: CASSLKGTNTEAFF. The CDR3 DNA reads as TGTGCCAGCAGTTTAAAAGGCACGAACACTGAAGCTTTCTTT.

This chain uses TRBV5-1 with TRBJ1-1, with D perhaps matching TRBD1 (5 bases). Germline CDR1 and CDR2: SGHRS and YFSETQ. The CDR3 has 13 residues. With 1 base removed from V and 7 bases from J, the gap between germline ends came to 11 bases. The CDR3 DNA follows: TGCGCCAGCAGCTTGATACCTACAGGTGAAGCTTTCTTT. Translated, it gives CASSLIPTGEAFF. Complete variable domain (other parts from reference TRBV5-1 and TRBJ1-1): KAGVTQTPRYLIKTRGQQVTLSCSPISGHRSVSWYQQTPGQGLQFLFEYFSETQRNKGNFPGRFSGRQFSNSRSEMNVSTLELGDSALYLCASSLIPTGEAFFGQGTRLTVV.

This chain uses TRBV6-5 with TRBJ1-1; tentative D call: TRBD1 (6 bases). The ends were cut back, 0 bases at V and 7 bases at J, with 9 bases in the middle. The CDR3 loop spans 13 amino acids. Looked up from germline, CDR1 is MNHEY and CDR2 is SVGAGI. CDR3: CASSYSTRGEAFF. The CDR3 DNA sequence: TGTGCCAGCAGTTACTCGACCAGGGGTGAAGCTTTCTTT.

The rearrangement joins TRBV9 to TRBJ2-3; no clear D. The CDR3 length is 13 residues. Looked up from germline, CDR1 is SGDLS and CDR2 is YYNGEE. V was trimmed by 4 bases and J by 2 bases, leaving 8 bases between them. CDR3: CASSMDTTDTQYF. The CDR3 nucleotides read TGTGCCAGCAGCATGGATACCACAGATACGCAGTATTTT.

This clone has just a few counts. V usage is TRBV5-1 and J usage is TRBJ2-1; TRBD1 agrees at 7 bases. The ends lost 5 bases at V and 3 bases at J; junction bases unmatched: 11. CDR3 length: 16 amino acids. Germline V gene lookup returns CDR1 SGHRS and CDR2 YFSETQ. In DNA, the CDR3 is TGCGCCAGCAGTTCTCTCCCGGGACAGAGCTACAATGAGCAGTTCTTC. Amino acid sequence: CASSSLPGQSYNEQFF.

DNA of the CDR3: TGCAGCGGGGGACAGGGGGTCGAGCAGTACTTC. The encoded protein is CSGGQGVEQYF. The rearrangement uses TRBV29-1 and TRBJ2-7; 11 bases map to TRBD1. The V segment lost 7 bases and the J segment 6 bases; nucleotides outside the gene matches: 2. The CDR3 has 11 amino acids. Looked up from germline, CDR1 is SQVTM and CDR2 is ANQGSEA.

This chain joins TRBV28 and TRBJ2-7; D is unclear. The V end lost 4 bases, the J end lost 9 bases, and 16 bases lay between the germline ends. The germline V gene has CDR1 MDHEN and CDR2 SYDVKM. The CDR3 is made up of 13 amino acids. This CDR3 reads CASSSLTTKGQYF. The CDR3, as DNA: TGTGCCAGCAGTTCCTTGACCACCAAGGGGCAGTACTTC.

Comment on this clone: The sample has other DNA sequences that encode this CDR3 too. This chain joins TRBV18 and TRBJ1-1; TRBD1 agrees at 7 bases. J was trimmed by 1 base and V by 5 bases; bases with no gene match: 1. Germline V gene lookup returns CDR1 KGHSH and CDR2 LQKENI. This CDR3 comprises 13 residues. The CDR3 DNA reads TGTGCCAGCTCAGGGACAGCGAACACTGAAGCTTTCTTT. Residues: CASSGTANTEAFF.

The CDR3 loop is CASRAGTGGQETQYF. The CDR3 DNA sequence: TGTGCCAGCAGGGCCGGGACAGGGGGCCAAGAGACCCAGTACTTC. This sequence joins TRBV2 and TRBJ2-5; 11 bases agree with TRBD1. The ends lost 6 bases at V and 1 base at J; junction bases unmatched: 4. The CDR3 has 15 residues. Germline V gives CDR1 SNHLY, CDR2 FYNNEI.

The genes are TRBV28 and TRBJ2-3; D gene ambiguous. This CDR3 is built from 11 residues. The germline CDR1 and CDR2 sequences are MDHEN and SYDVKM. V lost 6 bases to trimming and J lost 4 bases, with 5 bases between them. CDR3: CASRIADTQYF. The CDR3 bases are TGTGCCAGCAGAATAGCAGATACGCAGTATTTT.

V and J are TRBV2 and TRBJ1-2; D is perhaps TRBD1 (6 bases). This CDR3 region has 14 residues. Germline lookup yields CDR1 SNHLY and CDR2 FYNNEI. V dropped 10 bases and J dropped 8 bases, with 23 bases sitting between them. The CDR3 DNA reads as TGTGCCACCAAAAAGGGGGATCCATCAGGAGGCTACACCTTC. Protein: CATKKGDPSGGYTF.

A word on this clone: The same CDR3 arises from other DNA sequences in this sample as well. The CDR3 is CASSLDRANYGYTF. The CDR3, as DNA: TGCGCCAGCAGCTTAGACAGAGCTAACTATGGCTACACCTTC. This chain joins TRBV5-1 and TRBJ1-2, with D perhaps matching TRBD1 (5 bases). Trimming removed 2 bases from V and 0 bases from J, with 8 bases in between. The CDR3 sequence is 14 residues long. The germline V gene encodes CDR1 SGHRS and CDR2 YFSETQ.

This clone was observed a single time. The rearrangement uses TRBV6-1 and TRBJ1-1; 8 bases fit TRBD1. With 8 bases clipped from V and 4 bases from J, the junction kept 9 bases outside the gene matches. CDR3 length: 14 amino acids. Germline V CDR1 and CDR2: MNHNS, SASEGT. CDR3 sequence reads: CASPDTTGATEAFF. The CDR3, as DNA: TGTGCCAGCCCCGATACGACAGGGGCCACTGAAGCTTTCTTT.

The chain is built from TRBV5-5 and TRBJ2-7, with D perhaps TRBD1 or TRBD2 (5 bases each). There are 13 residues in the CDR3. Trimming pared 4 bases from V and 4 bases from J, leaving 12 bases between. Germline loops: CDR1 SGHKS, CDR2 YYEKEE (reference sequence). CDR3 coding DNA: TGTGCCAGCAGCACCCGACAGCGGTACGAGCAGTACTTC. Amino acid sequence: CASSTRQRYEQYF.